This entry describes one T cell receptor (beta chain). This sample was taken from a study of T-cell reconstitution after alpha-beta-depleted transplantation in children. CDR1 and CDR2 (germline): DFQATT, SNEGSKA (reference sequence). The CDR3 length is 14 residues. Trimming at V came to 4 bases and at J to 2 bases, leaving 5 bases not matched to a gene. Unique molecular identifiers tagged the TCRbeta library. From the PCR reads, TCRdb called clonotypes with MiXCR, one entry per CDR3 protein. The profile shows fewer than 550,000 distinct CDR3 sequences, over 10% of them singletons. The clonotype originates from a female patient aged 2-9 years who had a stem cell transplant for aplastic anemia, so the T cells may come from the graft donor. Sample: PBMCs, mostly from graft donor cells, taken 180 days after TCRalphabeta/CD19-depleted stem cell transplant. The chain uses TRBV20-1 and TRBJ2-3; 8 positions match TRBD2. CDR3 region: CSATLAGITDTQYF. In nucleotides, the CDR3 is TGCAGTGCTACCTTAGCGGGAATCACAGATACGCAGTATTTT.